This T cell receptor (beta chain) was recorded in a study of vaccination and CD4 T cells after COVID-19 (dated by TCRdb to the early 2020s). Concerning the study at large: Convalescent patients had a positive SARS-CoV-2 result on nasal swab PCR, and of these patients, fewer than ten had mild disease and one had severe disease. Six males and four females were included in the convalescent cohort, with two Hispanic individuals, seven Caucasians, two Asians and one multiracial person represented. Post-vaccine blood samples were obtained a median of approximately 74 days after the second vaccine dose, with a range of about 13 to 241 days. Post-COVID blood samples were collected from convalescent patients a median of about 92 days after diagnosis, with a range of about 35 to 161 days. In 10 COVID-19 convalescent patients and a few infection-naive healthy vaccine recipients, researchers compared the spike-specific CD4+ TCR repertoire from before mRNA vaccination with the repertoire from after. Two doses of either the Pfizer-BioNTech BNT162b2 vaccine (n=8) or the Moderna mRNA-1273 vaccine (n=2) were administered to participants. As controls, cultures received a CEFX viral epitope pool (the positive control), an HIV-1 Nef peptide pool (the negative control), or no peptide at all. For stimulating the cultures, overlapping spike peptide pools were used, derived from SARS-CoV-2 as well as from the common cold coronaviruses HCoV-NL63, HCoV-OC43 and HCoV-229E. General findings and caveats noted by the study authors: Of the vaccine-specific clones found in convalescent patients, nearly all (304 of 307) were mono-reactive for SARS-CoV-2 spike instead of being cross-reactive with common cold coronaviruses. The study included relatively few convalescent patients and did not analyze early timepoints after natural infection. Among the post-vaccine SARS-CoV-2-reactive clones in convalescent patients, a median around 85% showed up only after vaccination, which suggests vaccine-specific priming. An increase in the median number of SARS-CoV-2-reactive clonotypes from approximately 23 after infection to roughly 36 after vaccination was observed, but the change was not found to be significant.

The treatment or condition tag for this specimen amounts to: roughly 10-day PBMC culture with coronavirus spike peptide pools or control peptides (ViraFEST assay). The ViraFEST assay, used in the study, expanded antigen-specific T cells with peptide pools and then identified the expanded clonotypes through TCR sequencing. The convalescent patients' positive SARS-CoV-2 PCR tests were from March to December 2020, which was before the Alpha, Beta and Delta variants emerged in the United States. Each well held roughly 2.2 million PBMCs cultured in IMDM containing about 5% human AB serum and approximately 9.8 IU/ml IL-2, with about 9.1 ug/ml peptide pools added. Half of the culture medium was replaced with fresh IL-2-containing medium on days 3 and 7. After 10 days of culture, CD4+ T cells were isolated by negative selection with the EasySep CD4+ T cell isolation kit. Ficoll-Paque Plus gradient centrifugation was used to isolate PBMCs from whole blood, and the isolated PBMCs were then either used fresh or cryopreserved at -140C. Each culture condition was generally run in triplicate wells.

V drops 0 bases and J drops 10 bases, leaving 14 bases in between. CDR1 and CDR2 are read off the germline V gene as SGDLS and YYNGEE. The CDR3, from cysteine to phenylalanine, totals 15 residues. The DNA shown is the 45-base CDR3, in frame from base 1. Libraries came from PCR. DNA from cultured CD4+ T cells underwent TCR sequencing with the Oncomine TCR Beta short-read assay at the Johns Hopkins FTIC core. The QIAamp micro DNA kit was used to extract genomic DNA from the cultured CD4+ T cells. Oncomine TCR Beta libraries from cultured CD4+ T cells were pooled with unique dual indexes and sequenced on an Illumina iSeq 100. Per the original workflow: Non-productive sequences were removed, and CDR3s not starting with C, not ending with F or W, or shorter than 7 amino acids were discarded. Antigen-specific clonotypes were identified using the MANAFEST web application through comparison of peptide-stimulated wells with reference and other culture wells. To be called positive, a clone needed an FDR below 0.05, an odds ratio above 5, and a productive frequency above 0.1% in at least two of three replicate wells. Clonotypes that were significantly expanded in both SARS-CoV-2 spike wells and at least one common cold coronavirus spike condition were defined as cross-reactive. Similarity between CDR3 sequences was evaluated in R version 3.6.1 using Levenshtein distances (stringdist) and unrooted phylogenetic trees (ape). The raw public reads went through TCRdb reprocessing: fastp at Q25, MiXCR clone calling, in-frame beta chains kept. Entries that share a CDR3 protein sequence are merged under the most common genes and DNA. Clone size and V and J calls follow TCRdb, not the original study. This sample holds 9,500 to 15,000 distinct CDR3 sequences; approximately 60% were observed only once. The top ten hold 8.7% of the sample.

On this clonotype itself: What this receptor recognizes is not known. Nothing much larger sits one base from this clone, and base qualities are not available.

This TCR came from a human donor who had recovered from COVID-19. Recombination connected TRBV9 to TRBJ1-6, with TRBD1 as a weak D call on 6 bases. This material consisted of CD4+ T cells from blood, cultured in vitro, taken before SARS-CoV-2 vaccination. The bases read TGTGCCAGCAGCGTAGAGGGGGAGGGGATATCACCCCTCCACTTT. Translated, it reads CASSVEGEGISPLHF. With all but the CDR3 taken from the reference TRBV9 and TRBJ1-6 genes, the full variable domain is: DSGVTQTPKHLITATGQRVTLRCSPRSGDLSVYWYQQSLDQGLQFLIQYYNGEERAKGNILERFSAQQFPDLHSELNLSSLELGDSALYFCASSVEGEGISPLHFGNGTRLTVT.